These 28 T cell receptor beta chains originate from one sample sequenced in a study of cytomegalovirus exposure and HLA in healthy donors. The PCR had 60 Vbeta and 13 Jbeta primers. Profiled with immunoSEQ multiplex PCR; TCRdb holds only in-frame clones, not every one. The listing contains just over 80,000 clones. The sample consisted of PBMCs. The receptor set was obtained from a young woman in good health and CMV-seronegative.

DNA for the CDR3: TGTGCCAGCAGTTCTGTAAACTATGGCTACACCTTC. Amino acids: CASSSVNYGYTF. The chain employs TRBV2 and TRBJ1-2; D remains unclear. Per the germline V gene, CDR1 is SNHLY and CDR2 is FYNNEI. The CDR3 loop spans 12 amino acids. V dropped 5 bases and J dropped 2 bases, with 6 bases sitting between them.

The chain combines TRBV19 with TRBJ2-7; the match to TRBD1 covers 8 bases. Germline lookup yields CDR1 LNHDA and CDR2 SQIVND (reference sequence). V was pared by 5 bases and J by 3 bases, with 6 bases of the junction left unmatched. The CDR3 spans 14 residues. CDR3 loop: CASSPGQGDYEQYF. Here the CDR3 DNA reads TGTGCCAGTAGTCCCGGACAGGGAGACTACGAGCAGTACTTC.

The V call is TRBV4-2, the J call TRBJ1-4, with D perhaps TRBD1 (6 bases). Looked up from germline, CDR1 is LGHNA and CDR2 is YNFKEQ. The CDR3 extends over 14 amino acids. V lost 1 base and J 8 bases, leaving 11 bases between the germline ends. This CDR3 reads CASSQGTQGEKLFF. CDR3 sequence (DNA): TGTGCCAGCAGCCAAGGAACCCAGGGGGAAAAACTGTTTTTT.

V is TRBV12-5 and J is TRBJ1-5, with unresolved D. This CDR3 region has 17 residues. Trimming removed 5 bases from V and 0 bases from J, with 17 bases in between. Germline loops: CDR1 LGHNT, CDR2 FRNRAP. This CDR3 is CASGPEGSQYSNQPQHF. Written as DNA, the CDR3 is TGTGCTAGTGGTCCTGAGGGAAGTCAGTATAGCAATCAGCCCCAGCATTTT.

The V gene is TRBV4-1, the J gene TRBJ2-1, with TRBD2 as a possible D gene (5 bases). Trimming removed 0 bases at V and 3 bases at J, with 9 bases between. The CDR3 runs to 15 residues. Germline CDR1 is MGHRA and CDR2 is YSYEKL. In DNA, the CDR3 is TGCGCCAGCAGCCAAGACCCCGGGAACTACAATGAGCAGTTCTTC. It specifies CASSQDPGNYNEQFF.

The chain has TRBV5-5 and TRBJ1-1, with 9 nucleotides matching TRBD1. Germline values: CDR1 SGHKS, CDR2 YYEKEE (reference sequence). The CDR3 loop spans 15 amino acids. The V and J ends lost 4 bases and 0 bases, in that order; junction bases with no gene match: 4. The CDR3 here is CASSHRTGVNTEAFF. In DNA, the CDR3 is TGTGCCAGCAGCCACCGGACAGGGGTGAACACTGAAGCTTTCTTT.

The V gene is TRBV7-9, the J gene TRBJ2-1; 11 nucleotides align to TRBD2. With 5 bases clipped from V and 7 bases from J, the junction kept 10 bases outside the gene matches. From germline, CDR1 is SEHNR and CDR2 FQNEAQ (reference sequence). The CDR3 is made up of 16 amino acids. CDR3 nucleotide sequence: TGTGCCAGCAGCACTGGGACTAGCGGAAAGGTTAATGAGCAGTTCTTC. Protein: CASSTGTSGKVNEQFF.

The chain is built from TRBV11-2 and TRBJ1-2; the match to TRBD1 covers 11 bases. Per germline, CDR1 SGHAT and CDR2 FQNNGV. This CDR3 comprises 14 residues. V shed 3 bases and J 7 bases; nucleotides not matched to a gene: 4. DNA for the CDR3: TGTGCCAGCAGCTTGGGGGGACAGGGGGTTGGCTACACCTTC. This gives the protein CASSLGGQGVGYTF.

The chain couples TRBV6-5 to TRBJ1-6, with TRBD1 matching over 7 bases. Germline V gene sequence: CDR1 MNHEY, CDR2 SVGAGI. This CDR3 spans 15 amino acids. Unmatched junction bases numbered 1, after V lost 2 bases and J lost 3 bases. The CDR3 reads CASSYRDSYNSPLHF. The DNA for the CDR3 is TGTGCCAGCAGTTACAGGGACAGCTATAATTCACCCCTCCACTTT.

The chain combines TRBV5-6 with TRBJ1-1; the D gene is possibly TRBD1 (5 bases). The length of the CDR3 is 14 residues. Trimming shortened V by 1 base and J by 3 bases, and 10 bases separated the two germline ends. Looked up from germline, CDR1 is SGHDT and CDR2 is YYEEEE. Written as DNA, the CDR3 is TGTGCCAGCAGCTTGTGGAGCAGGGACACTGAAGCTTTCTTT. Translation: CASSLWSRDTEAFF.

The chain employs TRBV2 and TRBJ1-1; no clear D. V lost 3 bases and J 0 bases, leaving 5 bases between the germline ends. Germline CDR1 SNHLY, CDR2 FYNNEI. The CDR3 contains 13 residues. CDR3 protein: CASSDSLNTEAFF. Written as DNA, the CDR3 is TGTGCCAGCAGTGATTCATTGAACACTGAAGCTTTCTTT.

Points on this clone: Sequence at one end of the junction differs from germline and may be a read error. V and J are TRBV5-1 and TRBJ2-5; maybe TRBD2 (5 bases). Germline loops: CDR1 SGHRS, CDR2 YFSETQ. This CDR3 has 13 residues. Here the CDR3 DNA reads TGCGCCAGCAGCTTGTTCCGGGGAGAGAACCAGTACTTC. This encodes CASSLFRGENQYF.

The CDR3 here is CASSSAQGVFEQFF. In nucleotides, the CDR3 is TGTGCCAGCAGCTCGGCACAGGGGGTGTTTGAGCAGTTCTTC. This chain links TRBV7-9 with TRBJ2-1; 8 nucleotides agree with TRBD1. The germline gives CDR1 SEHNR, CDR2 FQNEAQ (reference sequence). The ends lost 4 bases at V and 9 bases at J; junction bases unmatched: 8. The CDR3 is made up of 14 amino acids.

The CDR3 bases are TGTGCCAGCAGCTTAGGCGGGCGGGCGGTGAACACTGAAGCTTTCTTT. This sequence encodes CASSLGGRAVNTEAFF. The V and J genes are TRBV7-8 and TRBJ1-1; D call uncertain. The germline V and J ends were trimmed by 1 base and 0 bases, with 12 bases remaining between them. CDR1 and CDR2 from the germline V gene are SGHVS and FQNEAQ. This CDR3 contains 16 residues.

V gene TRBV7-9 combines with J gene TRBJ2-5; 10 bases map to TRBD1. Germline CDR1 reads SEHNR; CDR2 reads FQNEAQ (reference sequence). V gave up 3 bases and J gave up 13 bases; unmatched junction bases: 5. This CDR3 comprises 12 residues. The chain's CDR3 is CASSLGTGESYF. CDR3 bases: TGTGCCAGCAGCTTGGGGACAGGGGAATCGTACTTC.

This chain connects TRBV7-9 to TRBJ1-4; D perhaps matches TRBD1 (6 bases). Germline lookup yields CDR1 SEHNR and CDR2 FQNEAQ (reference sequence). The CDR3 totals 15 residues. Deletions cut 0 bases from V and 4 bases from J, with 9 bases between. The CDR3 is CASSLALGGNEKLFF. For the CDR3, the DNA is TGTGCCAGCAGCTTAGCGTTAGGGGGTAATGAAAAACTGTTTTTT.

The chain has TRBV6-6 and TRBJ1-5; 7 bases align to TRBD1. Trimming at V came to 7 bases and at J to 0 bases, leaving 9 bases not matched to a gene. Germline V gene sequence: CDR1 MNHNY, CDR2 SVGAGI (reference sequence). This CDR3 is 16 amino acids long. The CDR3 DNA follows: TGTGCCAGCACTCTTCCCGAGGGGGCTAGCAATCAGCCCCAGCATTTT. Residues: CASTLPEGASNQPQHF.

V gene TRBV30 combines with J gene TRBJ2-7; a possible D gene is TRBD2 (5 bases). V lost 0 bases, J lost 2 bases, and 11 bases lay in between. Germline V gives CDR1 GTSNPN, CDR2 SVGIG (reference sequence). The CDR3 is 14 residues long. The CDR3 region has the DNA TGTGCCTGGAGTGTAGAGGGAGCCCCCTACGAGCAGTACTTC. Residues: CAWSVEGAPYEQYF.

V gene TRBV5-1 combines with J gene TRBJ2-7; weak D call: TRBD2 (5 bases). The CDR3 extends over 13 amino acids. Germline lookup yields CDR1 SGHRS and CDR2 YFSETQ. V lost 5 bases to trimming and J lost 1 base, with 10 bases between them. In nucleotides, the CDR3 is TGCGCCAGCAGGCCCGGGATGTCCTACGAGCAGTACTTC. It encodes CASRPGMSYEQYF.

The CDR3 DNA sequence: TGCGCCAGCAGCATCTACGCAGGGGATACGCAGTATTTT. Protein product: CASSIYAGDTQYF. The chain couples TRBV5-1 to TRBJ2-3; D possibly corresponds to TRBD1 (5 bases). Germline CDR1 is SGHRS and CDR2 is YFSETQ. The V end lost 4 bases, the J end lost 6 bases, and 12 bases lay between the germline ends. The CDR3 contains 13 residues. The variable domain in full, completed from reference TRBV5-1 and TRBJ2-3, reads KAGVTQTPRYLIKTRGQQVTLSCSPISGHRSVSWYQQTPGQGLQFLFEYFSETQRNKGNFPGRFSGRQFSNSRSEMNVSTLELGDSALYLCASSIYAGDTQYFGPGTRLTVL.

This chain connects TRBV23-1 to TRBJ1-1; D remains ambiguous. TRBV23-1 falls under the ORF class, with uncertain function. Trimming removed 4 bases at V and 0 bases at J, with 3 bases between. The CDR3 covers 12 residues. The DNA for the CDR3 is TGCGCCAGCAGTCCGGTGAACACTGAAGCTTTCTTT. This codes for CASSPVNTEAFF.

The chain carries TRBV6-6 and TRBJ1-5; possible D gene TRBD1, 6 bases. The germline V gene has CDR1 MNHNY and CDR2 SVGAGI (reference sequence). V lost 3 bases and J lost 7, with 13 bases in between. The CDR3 consists of 14 residues. CDR3 region: CASSYLGAGQPQHF. The CDR3 DNA reads TGTGCCAGCAGTTATTTGGGGGCTGGGCAGCCCCAGCATTTT.

This rearrangement joins TRBV30 to TRBJ1-4; the match to TRBD1 covers 9 bases. In germline, CDR1 is GTSNPN, CDR2 SVGIG (reference sequence). V shed 3 bases and J 5 bases; nucleotides not matched to a gene: 7. This CDR3 spans 15 amino acids. In nucleotides, the CDR3 is TGTGCCTGGAGGCGCCGACAGGGGGGAAATGAAAAACTGTTTTTT. Protein sequence: CAWRRRQGGNEKLFF.

The rearrangement joins TRBV5-1 to TRBJ1-2; 10 bases match TRBD1. Germline CDR1 reads SGHRS; CDR2 reads YFSETQ. The CDR3 consists of 14 residues. J lost 2 bases, V lost 4 bases, and 2 bases had no gene match. The CDR3 is CASSLDRGNYGYTF. The CDR3 DNA reads as TGCGCCAGCAGCCTGGACAGGGGGAACTATGGCTACACCTTC.

CDR3 DNA: TGTGCCTGGACATGGGGGGGAGGGGCTGAAGCTTTCTTT. Its protein is CAWTWGGGAEAFF. The chain uses TRBV30 and TRBJ1-1; tentative D call: TRBD1 (5 bases). Trimming pared 4 bases from V and 6 bases from J, leaving 15 bases between. The CDR3 runs to 13 residues. Germline loops: CDR1 GTSNPN, CDR2 SVGIG (reference sequence).

In the case of this clone: Its ends do not fully match the called genes, so a read error is possible. The V call is TRBV30, the J call TRBJ2-3; 9 bases map to TRBD1. The CDR3 runs 15 residues. Germline CDR1 is GTSNPN and CDR2 is SVGIG (reference sequence). The CDR3 region has the DNA TGTGCCGGGAGGCCCCGGGACAGGGTAACAGATACGCAGTATTTT. This sequence encodes CAGRPRDRVTDTQYF.

This sequence joins TRBV5-1 and TRBJ1-6; 7 positions match TRBD1. The V gene end was trimmed by 3 bases and the J gene end by 7 bases; junction bases not matched to a gene: 4. The CDR3 spans 14 residues. In germline, CDR1 is SGHRS, CDR2 YFSETQ. The CDR3 DNA sequence: TGCGCCAGCAGCTCGACAGGGCTGAATTCACCCCTCCACTTT. It specifies CASSSTGLNSPLHF.

V gene TRBV18 combines with J gene TRBJ1-3; D call uncertain. Looked up from germline, CDR1 is KGHSH and CDR2 is LQKENI. The CDR3 extends over 12 amino acids. Trimming took 4 bases from V and 4 from J, leaving 5 bases between them. The CDR3 DNA sequence: TGTGCCAGCTCACTACAGGGAAACACCATATATTTT. Translation: CASSLQGNTIYF.